What follows are 19 T cell receptor beta chains derived from one specimen sequenced in a study of a mutant IDH1 vaccine in newly diagnosed glioma. These TCRs are of unknown antigen specificity. Indicated time point: week 23, last vaccination. One vaccine dose held 300 ug of mutant IDH1 20-mer peptide and came with topical imiquimod. This table comes from immunoSEQ multiplex PCR, and its TCRdb copy is limited to in-frame clones, with some not included. The repertoire includes over 50,000 clones, under 90% of them detected once, and about 14% sits in the top ten. Specimen: PBMCs, collected from a glioma patient whose treatment included an IDH1 peptide vaccine. The receptors were sampled from a man aged 18 to 29 with glioma.

This rearrangement joins TRBV30 to TRBJ1-2; D remains ambiguous. The CDR3 has 10 amino acids. The germline V gene has CDR1 GTSNPN and CDR2 SVGIG (reference sequence). Trimming stripped 4 bases from V and 5 bases from J, with 5 bases between. CDR3 nucleotides: TGTGCCTGGAAAGGGTATGGCTACACCTTC. It encodes CAWKGYGYTF.

The CDR3 nucleotides read TGTGCCTGGCGCTCCGGGGGATCACCCCTCCACTTT. Protein: CAWRSGGSPLHF. This rearrangement joins TRBV30 to TRBJ1-6; possible D gene TRBD1, 5 bases. Trimming removed 5 bases at V and 10 bases at J, with 12 bases between. This CDR3 contains 12 residues. Per the germline V gene, CDR1 is GTSNPN and CDR2 is SVGIG (reference sequence).

The V call is TRBV6-1, the J call TRBJ1-2; weak D call: TRBD1 (5 bases). Looked up from germline, CDR1 is MNHNS and CDR2 is SASEGT. This CDR3 has 14 residues. Trimming shortened V by 6 bases and J by 2 bases, and 13 bases separated the two germline ends. CDR3 protein: CASRVWGENYGYTF. The CDR3 region has the DNA TGTGCCAGCAGGGTGTGGGGGGAGAACTATGGCTACACCTTC.

The J gene is TRBJ1-2, the V gene TRBV30; D remains ambiguous. Trimming removed 0 bases at V and 3 bases at J, with 11 bases between. This CDR3 region has 14 residues. The germline V gene has CDR1 GTSNPN and CDR2 SVGIG (reference sequence). The CDR3 bases are TGTGCCTGGAGTGTCGTCTTGGACGACTATGGCTACACCTTC. This codes for CAWSVVLDDYGYTF.

V usage is TRBV18 and J usage is TRBJ1-5; the D gene is possibly TRBD1 (5 bases). Germline lookup yields CDR1 KGHSH and CDR2 LQKENI. This CDR3 contains 15 residues. V was trimmed by 0 bases and J by 1 base, leaving 7 bases between them. This chain's CDR3 is CASSPPGGSNQPQHF. CDR3 DNA: TGTGCCAGCTCACCACCGGGGGGAAGCAATCAGCCCCAGCATTTT.

The V call is TRBV29-1, the J call TRBJ1-1; a possible D gene is TRBD1 (6 bases). The CDR3 consists of 14 residues. Trimming took 4 bases from V and 0 from J, leaving 12 bases between them. The V gene's germline CDR1 is SQVTM and CDR2 ANQGSEA. CDR3 sequence reads: CSVVQEGVNTEAFF. CDR3 sequence (DNA): TGCAGCGTTGTCCAGGAGGGGGTGAACACTGAAGCTTTCTTT.

The table lists this clone with a count of one. The chain has TRBV18 and TRBJ1-1; the match to TRBD1 covers 7 bases. This CDR3 is 13 amino acids long. Unmatched junction bases numbered 6, after V lost 3 bases and J lost 8 bases. Germline CDR1 KGHSH, CDR2 LQKENI. The CDR3 region is CASSPGQGEEAFF. CDR3 nucleotides: TGTGCCAGCTCACCCGGCCAGGGGGAGGAAGCTTTCTTT. Full variable domain (missing parts from reference TRBV18 and TRBJ1-1): NAGVMQNPRHLVRRRGQEARLRCSPMKGHSHVYWYRQLPEEGLKFMVYLQKENIIDESGMPKERFSAEFPKEGPSILRIQQVVRGDSAAYFCASSPGQGEEAFFGQGTRLTVV.

The chain recombines TRBV30 with TRBJ2-5; D unclear. The CDR3 spans 12 residues. V lost 4 bases and J lost 4, with 10 bases in between. Looked up from germline, CDR1 is GTSNPN and CDR2 is SVGIG (reference sequence). CDR3 nucleotide sequence: TGTGCCTGGACCCCGCCAATAGAGACCCAGTACTTC. It translates to CAWTPPIETQYF. The full variable domain, completed using reference TRBV30 and TRBJ2-5, is SQTIHQWPATLVQPVGSPLSLECTVEGTSNPNLYWYRQAAGRGLQLLFYSVGIGQISSEVPQNLSASRPQDRQFILSSKKLLLSDSGFYLCAWTPPIETQYFGPGTRLLVL.

This chain uses TRBV7-6 with TRBJ1-4; no reliable D call. Germline V gives CDR1 SGHVS, CDR2 FNYEAQ. Between the trimmed V and J ends, which lost 1 base and 4 bases, there was a span of 7 bases. This CDR3 spans 14 amino acids. In DNA form, the CDR3 reads TGTGCCAGCAGCTTAGTTCCGAATAATGAAAAACTGTTTTTT. This encodes CASSLVPNNEKLFF.

The V call is TRBV23-1, the J call TRBJ1-1; D gene ambiguous. TRBV23-1 is treated as an ORF (open reading frame) with a function not yet certain. The V gene lost 2 bases and the J gene lost 4 bases, with 29 bases spanning the gap. This CDR3 contains 20 residues. The CDR3 region has the DNA TGCGCCAGCAGTCAACCTATCCCTAGGTCGCCGAAAAGGGAGGGCACTGAAGCTTTCTTT. Translation gives CASSQPIPRSPKREGTEAFF.

J is TRBJ1-1 and V is TRBV5-1; D gene uncertain. The CDR3 covers 14 residues. Germline values: CDR1 SGHRS, CDR2 YFSETQ. Trimming pared 4 bases from V and 1 base from J, leaving 11 bases between. The CDR3 nucleotides are TGCGCCAGCAGCCTACTTAGCCCGAACACTGAAGCTTTCTTT. Its protein is CASSLLSPNTEAFF.

The V call is TRBV10-2, the J call TRBJ1-2, with TRBD1 matching 7 bases. This CDR3 has 14 amino acids. V lost 0 bases and J lost 8; bases outside the gene matches: 6. Looked up from germline, CDR1 is WSHSY and CDR2 is SAAADI. The CDR3 bases are TGCGCCAGCAGTGAGTCACAGGGGCGAGGGGGCTACACCTTC. It encodes CASSESQGRGGYTF.

The rearrangement joins TRBV19 to TRBJ2-3; the D gene is possibly TRBD1 (5 bases). With 3 bases removed from V and 0 bases from J, the gap between germline ends came to 7 bases. Germline V CDR1 and CDR2: LNHDA, SQIVND (reference sequence). The length of the CDR3 is 14 residues. DNA of the CDR3: TGTGCCAGTAGTATTCAGGGTAGCACAGATACGCAGTATTTT. Its protein product is CASSIQGSTDTQYF.

The CDR3 DNA reads as TGTGCCAGCAGTCTTCAACGTTTCACCGGGGAGCTGTTTTTT. This encodes CASSLQRFTGELFF. The chain combines TRBV6-6 with TRBJ2-2, with D unresolved. V lost 5 bases and J 4 bases, leaving 11 bases between the germline ends. Germline assignment: CDR1 MNHNY and CDR2 SVGAGI (reference sequence). This CDR3 comprises 14 residues.

The V call is TRBV28, the J call TRBJ1-2; no reliable D call. The CDR3 spans 12 residues. V shed 6 bases and J shed 4 bases, with 9 bases lying between them. Per germline, CDR1 MDHEN and CDR2 SYDVKM. CDR3 region: CASSLASYGYTF. DNA of the CDR3: TGTGCCAGCAGCCTAGCATCCTATGGCTACACCTTC.

V gene TRBV6-6 combines with J gene TRBJ1-2; TRBD1 is a possible D gene (5 bases). In germline, CDR1 is MNHNY, CDR2 SVGAGI (reference sequence). The CDR3 runs 16 residues. The V end was cut by 5 bases, the J end by 5 bases, with 21 bases between. CDR3 region: CASSRSDSWGPYGYTF. The CDR3 DNA is TGTGCCAGCAGTCGCTCAGACAGTTGGGGCCCATATGGCTACACCTTC.

The gene calls are TRBV6-5 and TRBJ2-1; D not resolved. Deletions cut 4 bases from V and 1 base from J, with 8 bases between. Germline loops: CDR1 MNHEY, CDR2 SVGAGI. The CDR3 is 14 residues long. CDR3 nucleotides: TGTGCCAGCAGTTTCAGGCAGTCCTACAATGAGCAGTTCTTC. It specifies CASSFRQSYNEQFF.

This clone showed up just once. The CDR3 nucleotides are TGTGCCAGCAGCTTGCGCGGCAGAAACGAGCAGTACTTC. Translated: CASSLRGRNEQYF. J is TRBJ2-7 and V is TRBV7-9, with unresolved D. From germline, CDR1 is SEHNR and CDR2 FQNEAQ (reference sequence). The CDR3 sequence is 13 residues long. The V gene lost 3 bases and the J gene lost 5 bases, with 11 bases spanning the gap.

The chain links TRBV9 to TRBJ1-3; possible D gene TRBD1, 5 bases. Germline values: CDR1 SGDLS, CDR2 YYNGEE. V dropped 4 bases and J dropped 4 bases, with 15 bases sitting between them. The CDR3 loop spans 15 amino acids. The CDR3 reads CASSSAAGGGNTIYF. The CDR3 nucleotides read TGTGCCAGCAGCTCTGCGGCGGGGGGAGGAAACACCATATATTTT.